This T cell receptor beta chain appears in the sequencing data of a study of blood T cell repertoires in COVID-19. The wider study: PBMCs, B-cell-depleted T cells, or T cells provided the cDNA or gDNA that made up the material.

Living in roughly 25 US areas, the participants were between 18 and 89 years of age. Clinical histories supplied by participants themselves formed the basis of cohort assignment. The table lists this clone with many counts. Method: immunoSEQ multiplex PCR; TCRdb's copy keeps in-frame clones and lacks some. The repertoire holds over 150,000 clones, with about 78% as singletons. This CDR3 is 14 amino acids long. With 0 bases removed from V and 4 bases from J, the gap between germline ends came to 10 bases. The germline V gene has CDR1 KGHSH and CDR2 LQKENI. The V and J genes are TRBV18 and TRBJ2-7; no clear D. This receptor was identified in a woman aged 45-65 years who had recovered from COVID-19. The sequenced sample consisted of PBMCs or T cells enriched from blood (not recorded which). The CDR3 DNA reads TGTGCCAGCTCACCACCCGGCGACTTGTACGAGCAGTACTTC. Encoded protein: CASSPPGDLYEQYF. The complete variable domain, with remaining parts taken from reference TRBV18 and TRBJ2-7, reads NAGVMQNPRHLVRRRGQEARLRCSPMKGHSHVYWYRQLPEEGLKFMVYLQKENIIDESGMPKERFSAEFPKEGPSILRIQQVVRGDSAAYFCASSPPGDLYEQYFGPGTRLTVT.